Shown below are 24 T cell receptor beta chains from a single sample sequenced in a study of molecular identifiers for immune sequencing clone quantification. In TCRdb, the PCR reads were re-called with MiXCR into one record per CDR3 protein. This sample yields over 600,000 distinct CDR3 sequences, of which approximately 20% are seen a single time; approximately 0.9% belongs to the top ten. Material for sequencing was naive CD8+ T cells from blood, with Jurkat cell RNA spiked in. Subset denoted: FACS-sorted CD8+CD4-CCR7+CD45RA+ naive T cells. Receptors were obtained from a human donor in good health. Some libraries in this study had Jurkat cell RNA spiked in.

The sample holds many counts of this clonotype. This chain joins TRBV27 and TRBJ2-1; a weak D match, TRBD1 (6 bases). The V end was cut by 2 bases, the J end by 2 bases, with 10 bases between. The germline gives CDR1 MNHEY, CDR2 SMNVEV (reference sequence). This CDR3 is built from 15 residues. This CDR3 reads CASSLIAGAYNEQFF. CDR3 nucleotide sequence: TGTGCCAGCAGTTTAATAGCAGGGGCCTACAATGAGCAGTTCTTC.

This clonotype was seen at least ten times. The CDR3 nucleotides read TGCAGCGTTGAAGGATGGACAGGGGGAGAGACCCAGTACTTC. Its protein is CSVEGWTGGETQYF. The chain combines TRBV29-1 with TRBJ2-5, with 10 bases identical to TRBD1. This CDR3 spans 14 amino acids. Germline V lookup: CDR1 SQVTM, CDR2 ANQGSEA. Unmatched junction bases numbered 3, after V lost 1 base and J lost 4 bases.

The CDR3 loop is CASRNAGVESTEAFF. Written as DNA, the CDR3 is TGCGCCAGCAGAAATGCCGGGGTGGAGAGCACTGAAGCTTTCTTT. The chain has TRBV23-1 and TRBJ1-1, with D unresolved. TRBV23-1 is filed as an ORF, its function uncertain. V was pared by 6 bases and J by 4 bases, with 18 bases between. The CDR3 runs 15 residues.

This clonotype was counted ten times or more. The CDR3 reads CASSPGQYNQPQHF. The DNA of the CDR3 is TGTGCCAGTAGTCCCGGACAGTACAATCAGCCCCAGCATTTT. The chain joins TRBV19 to TRBJ1-5; the D gene is possibly TRBD1 (6 bases). This CDR3 spans 14 amino acids. CDR1 and CDR2 from the germline V gene are LNHDA and SQIVND (reference sequence). With 5 bases removed from V and 3 bases from J, the gap between germline ends came to 11 bases.

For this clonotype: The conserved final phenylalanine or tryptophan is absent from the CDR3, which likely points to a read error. CDR3 loop: CASSQDQVAGTDTQYS. The CDR3 DNA is TGCGCCAGCAGCCAAGATCAGGTGGCGGGCACAGATACGCAGTATTCT. The chain has TRBV4-3 and TRBJ2-3; D remains unclear. Germline V gene data show CDR1 as LGHNA and CDR2 as YSLEER. The CDR3 runs 16 residues. Trimming shortened V by 0 bases and J by 1 base, and 11 bases separated the two germline ends.

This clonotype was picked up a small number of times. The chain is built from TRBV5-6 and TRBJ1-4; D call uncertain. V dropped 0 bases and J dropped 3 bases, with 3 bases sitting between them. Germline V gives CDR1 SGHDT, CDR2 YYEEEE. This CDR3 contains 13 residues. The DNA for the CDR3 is TGTGCCAGCAGCTTGGGGGCTAATGAAAAACTGTTTTTT. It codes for CASSLGANEKLFF.

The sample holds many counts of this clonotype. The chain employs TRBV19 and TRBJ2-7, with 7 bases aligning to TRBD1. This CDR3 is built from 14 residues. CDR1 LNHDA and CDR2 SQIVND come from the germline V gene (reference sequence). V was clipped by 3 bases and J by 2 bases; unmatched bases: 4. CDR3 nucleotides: TGTGCCAGTAGTATCAGCGACAGGGCCTACGAGCAGTACTTC. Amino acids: CASSISDRAYEQYF.

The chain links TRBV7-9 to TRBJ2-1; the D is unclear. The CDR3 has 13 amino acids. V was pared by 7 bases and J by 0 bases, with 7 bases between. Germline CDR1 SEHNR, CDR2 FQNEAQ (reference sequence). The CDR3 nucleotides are TGTGCCAGCACCTCATTCTCCTACAATGAGCAGTTCTTC. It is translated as CASTSFSYNEQFF.

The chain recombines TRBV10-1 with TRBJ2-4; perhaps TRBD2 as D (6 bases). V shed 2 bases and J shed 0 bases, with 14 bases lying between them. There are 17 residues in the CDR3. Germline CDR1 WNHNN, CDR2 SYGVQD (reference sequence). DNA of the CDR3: TGCGCCAGCAGTGAGGAGAGGCTAGCGTTAGCCAAAAACATTCAGTACTTC. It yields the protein CASSEERLALAKNIQYF.

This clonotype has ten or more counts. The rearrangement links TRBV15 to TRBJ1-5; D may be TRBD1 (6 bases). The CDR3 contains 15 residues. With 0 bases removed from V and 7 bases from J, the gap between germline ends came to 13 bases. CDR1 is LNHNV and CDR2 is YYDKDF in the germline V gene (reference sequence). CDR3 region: CATSRDRGARQPQHF. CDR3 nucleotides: TGTGCCACCAGCAGAGATCGGGGGGCTAGGCAGCCCCAGCATTTT.

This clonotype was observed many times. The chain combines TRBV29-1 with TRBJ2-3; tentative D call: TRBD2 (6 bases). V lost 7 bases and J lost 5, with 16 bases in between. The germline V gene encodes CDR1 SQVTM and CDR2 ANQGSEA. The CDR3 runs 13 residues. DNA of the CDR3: TGCAGCGCGGTGGGCGGGGAGCTAGATACGCAGTATTTT. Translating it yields CSAVGGELDTQYF.

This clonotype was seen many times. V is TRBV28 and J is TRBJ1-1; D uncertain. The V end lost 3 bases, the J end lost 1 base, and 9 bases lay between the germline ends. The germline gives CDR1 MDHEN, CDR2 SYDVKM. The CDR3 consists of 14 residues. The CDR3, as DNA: TGTGCCAGCAGTTTGGTGACCGGGAACACTGAAGCTTTCTTT. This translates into CASSLVTGNTEAFF.

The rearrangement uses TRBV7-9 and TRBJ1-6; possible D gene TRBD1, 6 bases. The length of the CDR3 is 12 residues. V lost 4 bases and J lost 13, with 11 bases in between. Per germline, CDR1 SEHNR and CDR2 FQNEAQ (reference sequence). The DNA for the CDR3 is TGTGCCAGCAGCTCCGGGGGCCGCCCCCTCCACTTT. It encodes CASSSGGRPLHF.

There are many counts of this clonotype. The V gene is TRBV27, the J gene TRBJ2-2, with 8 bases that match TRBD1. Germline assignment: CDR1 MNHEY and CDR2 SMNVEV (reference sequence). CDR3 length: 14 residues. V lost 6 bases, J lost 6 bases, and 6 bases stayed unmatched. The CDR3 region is CASRPPGGPGELFF. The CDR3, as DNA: TGTGCCAGCAGGCCTCCAGGGGGCCCCGGGGAGCTGTTTTTT.

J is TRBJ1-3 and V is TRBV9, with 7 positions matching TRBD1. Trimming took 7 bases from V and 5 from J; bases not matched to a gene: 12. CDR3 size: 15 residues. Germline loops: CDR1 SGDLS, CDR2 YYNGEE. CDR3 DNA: TGTGCCAGCGGCAACGACGGGACAGCGCGAAACACCATATATTTT. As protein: CASGNDGTARNTIYF.

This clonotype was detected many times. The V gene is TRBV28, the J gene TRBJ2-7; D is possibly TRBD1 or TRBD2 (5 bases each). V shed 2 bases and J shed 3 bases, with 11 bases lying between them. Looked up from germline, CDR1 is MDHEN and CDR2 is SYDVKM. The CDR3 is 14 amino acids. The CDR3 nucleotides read TGTGCCAGCAGTTTAGGGGACCGATTCTACGAGCAGTACTTC. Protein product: CASSLGDRFYEQYF.

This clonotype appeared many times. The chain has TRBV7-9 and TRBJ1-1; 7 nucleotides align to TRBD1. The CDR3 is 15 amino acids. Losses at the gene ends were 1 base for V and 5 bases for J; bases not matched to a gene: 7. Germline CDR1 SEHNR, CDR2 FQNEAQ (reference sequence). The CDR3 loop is CASSLVTGLGTEAFF. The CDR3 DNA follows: TGTGCCAGCAGCTTAGTGACAGGGCTGGGGACTGAAGCTTTCTTT.

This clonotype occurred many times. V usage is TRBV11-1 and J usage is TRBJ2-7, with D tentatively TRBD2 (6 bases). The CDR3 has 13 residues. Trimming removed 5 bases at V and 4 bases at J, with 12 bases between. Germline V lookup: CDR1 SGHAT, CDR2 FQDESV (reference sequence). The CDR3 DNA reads TGTGCCAGCAGCCCCCGCCGGGGGTACGAGCAGTACTTC. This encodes CASSPRRGYEQYF.

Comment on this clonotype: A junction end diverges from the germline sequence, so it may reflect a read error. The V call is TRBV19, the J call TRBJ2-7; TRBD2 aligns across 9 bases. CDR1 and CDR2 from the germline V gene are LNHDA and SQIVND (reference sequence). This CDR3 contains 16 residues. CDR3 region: CASSIFFSGSSHEQYF. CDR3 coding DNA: TGTGCCAGTAGTATTTTTTTTAGCGGGAGCTCCCACGAGCAGTACTTC.

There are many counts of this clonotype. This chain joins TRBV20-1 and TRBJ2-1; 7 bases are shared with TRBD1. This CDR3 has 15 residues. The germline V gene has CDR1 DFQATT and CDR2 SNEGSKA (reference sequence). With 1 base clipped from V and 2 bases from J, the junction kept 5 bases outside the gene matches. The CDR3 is CSARVSGTAYNEQFF. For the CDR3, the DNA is TGCAGTGCTAGAGTTTCGGGGACAGCCTACAATGAGCAGTTCTTC.

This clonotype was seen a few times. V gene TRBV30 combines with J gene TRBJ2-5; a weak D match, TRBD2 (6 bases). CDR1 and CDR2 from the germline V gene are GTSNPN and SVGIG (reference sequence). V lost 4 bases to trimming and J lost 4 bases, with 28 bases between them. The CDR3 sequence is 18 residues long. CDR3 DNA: TGTGCCTGGACCGGGACTGGGCATAAAATCAACATACGAGAGACCCAGTACTTC. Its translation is CAWTGTGHKINIRETQYF.

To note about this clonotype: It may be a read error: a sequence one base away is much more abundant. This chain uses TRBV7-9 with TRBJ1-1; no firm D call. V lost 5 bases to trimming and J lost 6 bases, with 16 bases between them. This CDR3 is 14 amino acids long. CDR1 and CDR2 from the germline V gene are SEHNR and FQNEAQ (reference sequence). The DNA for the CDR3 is TGTGCCAGCAGCCGAGATCAGGAAGGCGCTGAAGCTTTCTTT. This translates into CASSRDQEGAEAFF.

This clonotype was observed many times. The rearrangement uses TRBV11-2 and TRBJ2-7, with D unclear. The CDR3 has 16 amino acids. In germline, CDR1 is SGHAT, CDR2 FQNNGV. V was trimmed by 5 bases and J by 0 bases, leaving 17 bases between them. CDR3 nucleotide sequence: TGTGCCAGCAGCCCGATGGGTTTACCTATCTCCTACGAGCAGTACTTC. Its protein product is CASSPMGLPISYEQYF.

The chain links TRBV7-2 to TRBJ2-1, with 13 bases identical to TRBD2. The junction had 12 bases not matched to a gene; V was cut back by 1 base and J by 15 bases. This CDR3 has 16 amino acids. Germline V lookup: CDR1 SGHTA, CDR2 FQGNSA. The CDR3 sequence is CASSLEPSGLAGERFF. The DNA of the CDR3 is TGTGCCAGCAGCTTAGAGCCCTCCGGACTAGCGGGGGAAAGGTTCTTC.